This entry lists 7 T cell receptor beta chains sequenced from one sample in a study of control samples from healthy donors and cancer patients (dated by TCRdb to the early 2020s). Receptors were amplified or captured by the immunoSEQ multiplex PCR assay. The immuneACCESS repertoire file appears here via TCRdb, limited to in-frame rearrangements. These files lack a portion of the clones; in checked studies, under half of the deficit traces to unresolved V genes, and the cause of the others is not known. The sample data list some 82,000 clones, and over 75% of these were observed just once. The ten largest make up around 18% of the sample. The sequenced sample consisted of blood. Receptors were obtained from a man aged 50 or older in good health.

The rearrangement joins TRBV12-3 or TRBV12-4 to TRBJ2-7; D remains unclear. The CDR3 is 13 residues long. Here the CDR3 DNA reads TGTGCCAGCAGCTTAGGATCGGCCTACGAGCAGTACGTC. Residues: CASSLGSAYEQYV.

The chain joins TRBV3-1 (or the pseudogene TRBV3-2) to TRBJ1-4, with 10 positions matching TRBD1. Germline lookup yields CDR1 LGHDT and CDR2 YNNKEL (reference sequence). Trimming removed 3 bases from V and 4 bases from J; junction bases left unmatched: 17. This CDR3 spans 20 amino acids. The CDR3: CASSQGPGQGQSWGNEKLFF. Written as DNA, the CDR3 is TGTGCCAGCAGCCAGGGCCCGGGACAGGGGCAGAGTTGGGGTAATGAAAAACTGTTTTTT.

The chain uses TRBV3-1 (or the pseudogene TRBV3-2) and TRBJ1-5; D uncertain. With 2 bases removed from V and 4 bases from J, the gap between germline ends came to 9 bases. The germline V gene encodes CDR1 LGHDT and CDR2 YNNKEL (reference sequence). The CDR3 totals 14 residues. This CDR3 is CASSQSGGNQPQHF. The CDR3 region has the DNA TGTGCCAGCAGCCAAAGTGGAGGGAATCAGCCCCAGCATTTT.

The CDR3 loop reads CASSLRPVYGYTF. CDR3 DNA sequence: TGTGCCAGCAGCTTGAGGCCAGTCTATGGCTACACCTTC. This sequence joins TRBV5-8 and TRBJ1-2; D remains unclear. V lost 1 base and J lost 4, with 8 bases in between. Germline-derived CDR1 and CDR2 are SGHTS and YDEGEE. The CDR3 totals 13 residues. Complete variable domain (other parts from reference TRBV5-8 and TRBJ1-2): EAGVTQSPTHLIKTRGQQATLRCSPISGHTSVYWYQQALGLGLQFLLWYDEGEERNRGNFPPRFSGRQFPNYSSELNVNALELEDSALYLCASSLRPVYGYTFGSGTRLTVV.

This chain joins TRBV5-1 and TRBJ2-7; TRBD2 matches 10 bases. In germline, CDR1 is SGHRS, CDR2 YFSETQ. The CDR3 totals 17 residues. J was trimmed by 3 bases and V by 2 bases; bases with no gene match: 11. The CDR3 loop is CASSLPYLAGEVYEQYF. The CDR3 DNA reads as TGCGCCAGCAGCTTACCCTATCTAGCGGGAGAGGTCTACGAGCAGTACTTC.

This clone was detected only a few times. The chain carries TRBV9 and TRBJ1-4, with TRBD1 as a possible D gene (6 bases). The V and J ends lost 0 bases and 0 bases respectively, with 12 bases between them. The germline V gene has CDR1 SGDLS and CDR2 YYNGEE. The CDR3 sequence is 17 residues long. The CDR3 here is CASSVGTGRATNEKLFF. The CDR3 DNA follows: TGTGCCAGCAGCGTAGGTACAGGGCGGGCAACTAATGAAAAACTGTTTTTT.

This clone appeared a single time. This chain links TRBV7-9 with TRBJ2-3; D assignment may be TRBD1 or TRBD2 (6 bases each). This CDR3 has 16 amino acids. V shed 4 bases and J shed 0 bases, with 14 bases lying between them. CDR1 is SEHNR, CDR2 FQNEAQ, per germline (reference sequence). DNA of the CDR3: TGTGCCAGCAGCTGGAGAGGGGGGCCTAGCACAGATACGCAGTATTTT. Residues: CASSWRGGPSTDTQYF.